This TCR beta chain comes out of a study of long-term antiretroviral therapy in people with HIV. Notes on the study in general: Before ART, certain clones expanded, and these dominated the repertoire at all time points.

A remark on this clone: Its antigen is currently unknown.

Germline V gene lookup returns CDR1 SEHNR and CDR2 FQNEAQ (reference sequence). The ends were cut back, 6 bases at V and 3 bases at J, with 14 bases in the middle. CDR3 length equals 15 residues. Each HIV-infected participant was given treatment in the United States. Researchers report immunoSEQ v3.0 was run at survey level. TCRdb's table, derived via immunoSEQ multiplex PCR, lists solely in-frame clones and lacks some. The sample carries 35,000 to 40,000 clones, around 94% recorded once. The chain employs TRBV7-9 and TRBJ1-4, with D possibly matching TRBD1 (6 bases). This specimen was unsorted PBMCs, taken 4.1 years after starting antiretroviral therapy. The TCR originated in a woman aged 45-60 years with HIV. CDR3 coding DNA: TGTGCCAGCAGGCACCGGGGGGGCCCTAATGAAAAACTGTTTTTT. Translation gives CASRHRGGPNEKLFF.